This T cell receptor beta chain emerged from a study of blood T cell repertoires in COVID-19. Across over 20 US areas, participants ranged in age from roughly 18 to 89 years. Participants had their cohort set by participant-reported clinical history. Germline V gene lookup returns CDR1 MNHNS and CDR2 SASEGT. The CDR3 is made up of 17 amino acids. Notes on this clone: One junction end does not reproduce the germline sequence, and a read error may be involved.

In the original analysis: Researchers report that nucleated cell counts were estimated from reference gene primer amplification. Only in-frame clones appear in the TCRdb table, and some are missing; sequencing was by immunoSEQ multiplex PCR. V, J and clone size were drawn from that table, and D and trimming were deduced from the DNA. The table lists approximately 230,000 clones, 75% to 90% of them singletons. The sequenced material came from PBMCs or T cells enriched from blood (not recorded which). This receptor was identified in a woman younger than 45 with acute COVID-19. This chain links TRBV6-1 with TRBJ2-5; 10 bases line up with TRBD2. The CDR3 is CASREDLAGGFERTQYF. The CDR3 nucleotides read TGTGCCAGCAGGGAAGACTTAGCGGGGGGCTTTGAGCGGACCCAGTACTTC.